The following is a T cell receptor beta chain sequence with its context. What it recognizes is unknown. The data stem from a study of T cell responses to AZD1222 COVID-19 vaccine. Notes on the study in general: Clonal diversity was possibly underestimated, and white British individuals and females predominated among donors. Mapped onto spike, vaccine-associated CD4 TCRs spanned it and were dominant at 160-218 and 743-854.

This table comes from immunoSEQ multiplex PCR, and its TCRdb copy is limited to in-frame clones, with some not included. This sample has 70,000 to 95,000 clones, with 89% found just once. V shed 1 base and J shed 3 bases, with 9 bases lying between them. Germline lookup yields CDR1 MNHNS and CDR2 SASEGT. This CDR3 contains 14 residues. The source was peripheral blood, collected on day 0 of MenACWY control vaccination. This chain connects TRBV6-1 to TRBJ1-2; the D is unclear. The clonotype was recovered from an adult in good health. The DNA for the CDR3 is TGTGCCAGCAGTGAAGACCCCCGGGACTATGGCTACACCTTC. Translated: CASSEDPRDYGYTF.